The next 10 T cell receptor beta chains were all read from a single sample in a study of blood T cell repertoires in COVID-19. Sequencing used immunoSEQ multiplex PCR; TCRdb keeps in-frame clones, though not all of them. In the table there are roughly 100,000 clones, 71% of which are singletons. The sample taken for sequencing was peripheral blood. Every receptor here comes from a human donor with acute or convalescent COVID-19. The donor label of this sample is uncertain.

V and J are TRBV4-1 and TRBJ1-5, with 9 bases fitting TRBD1. This CDR3 has 15 residues. CDR1 and CDR2 from the germline V gene are MGHRA and YSYEKL. Losses at the gene ends were 8 bases for V and 0 bases for J; bases not matched to a gene: 5. The CDR3, as DNA: TGCGCCAGCGGGACAGGGATTTATAGCAATCAGCCCCAGCATTTT. Translating gives CASGTGIYSNQPQHF.

Regarding this clone: Other nucleotide sequences from this sample produce the same CDR3. The rearrangement links TRBV2 to TRBJ2-5; D is ambiguous. V dropped 4 bases and J dropped 4 bases, with 4 bases sitting between them. This CDR3 is 11 amino acids long. Looked up from germline, CDR1 is SNHLY and CDR2 is FYNNEI. CDR3 region: CASSALETQYF. In DNA form, the CDR3 reads TGTGCCAGCAGTGCTCTAGAGACCCAGTACTTC.

This chain uses TRBV19 with TRBJ2-1; 7 nucleotides line up with TRBD2. The V gene's germline CDR1 is LNHDA and CDR2 SQIVND (reference sequence). V was pared by 5 bases and J by 7 bases, with 5 bases of the junction left unmatched. This CDR3 has 13 residues. Written as DNA, the CDR3 is TGTGCCAGTAGTTGGGAGGGTACAAATGAGCAGTTCTTC. Protein product: CASSWEGTNEQFF.

This clone was counted once. The V and J genes are TRBV4-1 and TRBJ2-7; 14 nucleotides align to TRBD2. The CDR3 loop spans 17 amino acids. CDR1 and CDR2 from the germline V gene are MGHRA and YSYEKL. Trimming cost V 1 base and J 9 bases; bases outside gene matches: 11. The CDR3 loop is CASSQGLAGGVTAWQYF. CDR3 coding DNA: TGCGCCAGCAGCCAAGGACTAGCGGGGGGGGTTACTGCTTGGCAGTACTTC.

The rearrangement uses TRBV7-8 and TRBJ1-4; 9 nucleotides match TRBD1. The CDR3 extends over 15 amino acids. V was clipped by 5 bases and J by 6 bases; unmatched bases: 7. CDR1 is SGHVS, CDR2 FQNEAQ, per germline. CDR3 nucleotide sequence: TGTGCCAGCAGCATCGACAGGGGGGTCTATGAAAAACTGTTTTTT. Its translation: CASSIDRGVYEKLFF.

V gene TRBV24-1 combines with J gene TRBJ2-1; 15 bases match TRBD2. The germline V gene has CDR1 KGHDR and CDR2 SFDVKD. The CDR3 extends over 17 amino acids. The V segment lost 3 bases and the J segment 4 bases; nucleotides outside the gene matches: 3. CDR3 nucleotides: TGTGCCACCAGTGATGGGACTAGCGGGGGGTCTTACAATGAGCAGTTCTTC. Protein sequence: CATSDGTSGGSYNEQFF.

CDR3 sequence: CASSRGQEETQYF. The CDR3 DNA follows: TGTGCCAGCTCACGGGGACAGGAAGAGACCCAGTACTTC. The chain joins TRBV18 to TRBJ2-5; TRBD1 matches at 8 bases. The J segment lost 3 bases and the V segment lost 4 bases, leaving 1 base of the junction unmatched. CDR1 is KGHSH, CDR2 LQKENI, per germline. This CDR3 region has 13 residues.

The CDR3 nucleotides read TGTGCCAGCAGCCCGTCCGCGGGCATTCAGTACTTC. Protein product: CASSPSAGIQYF. The rearrangement uses TRBV3-1 (or the pseudogene TRBV3-2) and TRBJ2-4; possibly TRBD2 for D (5 bases). The CDR3 is 12 amino acids. Deletions cut 4 bases from V and 9 bases from J, with 10 bases between. The germline gives CDR1 LGHDT, CDR2 YNNKEL (reference sequence).

The V call is TRBV10-2, the J call TRBJ2-5, with TRBD2 matching over 8 bases. Germline CDR1 WSHSY, CDR2 SAAADI. The CDR3 has 13 residues. Germline trimming cut 5 bases from V and 5 bases from J; bases unmatched to any gene: 4. This CDR3 reads CASSWTSRETQYF. DNA for the CDR3: TGCGCCAGCAGTTGGACTAGCAGGGAGACCCAGTACTTC.

This chain connects TRBV6-6 to TRBJ2-1; 9 positions match TRBD2. V lost 5 bases and J lost 8; bases outside the gene matches: 10. The CDR3 is made up of 15 amino acids. Germline-derived CDR1 and CDR2 are MNHNY and SVGAGI (reference sequence). The CDR3 region has the DNA TGTGCCAGCAGTCACTGGTCCGGGACTAGCCATGAGCAGTTCTTC. Its protein is CASSHWSGTSHEQFF.